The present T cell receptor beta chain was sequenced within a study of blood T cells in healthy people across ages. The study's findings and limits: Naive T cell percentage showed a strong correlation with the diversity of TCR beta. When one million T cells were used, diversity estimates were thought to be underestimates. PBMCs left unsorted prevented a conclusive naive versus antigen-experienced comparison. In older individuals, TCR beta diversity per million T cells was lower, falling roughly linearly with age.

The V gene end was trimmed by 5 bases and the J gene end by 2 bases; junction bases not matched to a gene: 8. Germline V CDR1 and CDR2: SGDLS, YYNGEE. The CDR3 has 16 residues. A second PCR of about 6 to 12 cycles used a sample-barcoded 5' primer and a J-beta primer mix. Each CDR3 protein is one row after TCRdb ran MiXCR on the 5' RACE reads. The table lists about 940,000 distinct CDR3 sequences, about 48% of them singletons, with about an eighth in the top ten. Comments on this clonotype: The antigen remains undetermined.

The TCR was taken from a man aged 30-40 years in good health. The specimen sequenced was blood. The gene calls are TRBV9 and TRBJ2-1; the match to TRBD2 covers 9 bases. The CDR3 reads CASSDDSGGPYNEQFF. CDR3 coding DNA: TGTGCCAGCAGTGATGATAGCGGGGGTCCCTACAATGAGCAGTTCTTC.